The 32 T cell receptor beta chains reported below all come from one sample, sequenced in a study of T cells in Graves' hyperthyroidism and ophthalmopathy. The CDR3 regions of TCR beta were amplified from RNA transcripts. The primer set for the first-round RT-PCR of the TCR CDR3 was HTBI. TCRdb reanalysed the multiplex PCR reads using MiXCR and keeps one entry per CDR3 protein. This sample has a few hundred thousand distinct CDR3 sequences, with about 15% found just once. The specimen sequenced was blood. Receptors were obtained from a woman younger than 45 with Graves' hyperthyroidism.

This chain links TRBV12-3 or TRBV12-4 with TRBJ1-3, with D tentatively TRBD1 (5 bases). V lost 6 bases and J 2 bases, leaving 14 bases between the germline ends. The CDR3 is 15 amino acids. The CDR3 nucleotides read TGTGCCAGCAGGGTCACAGGACCACCTGGAAACACCATATATTTT. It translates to CASRVTGPPGNTIYF.

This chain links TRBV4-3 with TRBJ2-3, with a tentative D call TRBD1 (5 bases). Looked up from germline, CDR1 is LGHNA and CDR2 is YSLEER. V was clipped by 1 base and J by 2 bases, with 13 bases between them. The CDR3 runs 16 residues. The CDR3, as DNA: TGCGCCAGCAGCCAAGTTTCCGGACAAGACACAGATACGCAGTATTTT. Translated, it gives CASSQVSGQDTDTQYF.

CDR3 DNA: TGTGCCACCATACCTGAACGGACTAGCGGGAGGGCCAGGGGAAACATTCAGTACTTC. Encoded protein: CATIPERTSGRARGNIQYF. This chain links TRBV27 with TRBJ2-4; the match to TRBD2 covers 15 bases. The CDR3 runs 19 residues. Germline V gene sequence: CDR1 MNHEY, CDR2 SMNVEV (reference sequence). Trimming at V came to 10 bases and at J to 6 bases, leaving 19 bases not matched to a gene.

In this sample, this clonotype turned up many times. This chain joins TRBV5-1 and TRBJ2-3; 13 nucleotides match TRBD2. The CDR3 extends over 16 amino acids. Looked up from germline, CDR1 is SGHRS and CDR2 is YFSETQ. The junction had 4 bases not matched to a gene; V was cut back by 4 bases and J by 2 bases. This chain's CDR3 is CASSVGLAGVTDTQYF. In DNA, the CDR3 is TGCGCCAGCAGCGTCGGACTAGCGGGAGTCACAGATACGCAGTATTTT. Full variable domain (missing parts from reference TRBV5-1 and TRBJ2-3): KAGVTQTPRYLIKTRGQQVTLSCSPISGHRSVSWYQQTPGQGLQFLFEYFSETQRNKGNFPGRFSGRQFSNSRSEMNVSTLELGDSALYLCASSVGLAGVTDTQYFGPGTRLTVL.

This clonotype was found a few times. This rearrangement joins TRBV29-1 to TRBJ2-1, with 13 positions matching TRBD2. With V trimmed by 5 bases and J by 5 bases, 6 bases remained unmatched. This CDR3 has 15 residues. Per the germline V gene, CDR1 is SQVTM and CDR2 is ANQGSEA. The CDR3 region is CSVLGLAGEDNEQFF. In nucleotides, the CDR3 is TGCAGCGTTCTTGGACTAGCGGGGGAAGACAATGAGCAGTTCTTC.

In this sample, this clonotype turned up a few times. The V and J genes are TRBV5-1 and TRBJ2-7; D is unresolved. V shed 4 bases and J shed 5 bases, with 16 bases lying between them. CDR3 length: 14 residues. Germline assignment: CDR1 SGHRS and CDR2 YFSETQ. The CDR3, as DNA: TGCGCCAGCAGCCTCTCCTATTTTTTGGACGAGCAGTACTTC. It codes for CASSLSYFLDEQYF. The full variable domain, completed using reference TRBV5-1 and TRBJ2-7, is KAGVTQTPRYLIKTRGQQVTLSCSPISGHRSVSWYQQTPGQGLQFLFEYFSETQRNKGNFPGRFSGRQFSNSRSEMNVSTLELGDSALYLCASSLSYFLDEQYFGPGTRLTVT.

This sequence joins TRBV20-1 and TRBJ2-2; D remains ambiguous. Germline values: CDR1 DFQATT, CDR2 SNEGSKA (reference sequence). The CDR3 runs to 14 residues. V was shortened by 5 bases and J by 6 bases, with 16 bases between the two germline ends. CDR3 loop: CSALPGGPPGELFF. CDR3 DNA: TGCAGTGCTTTACCCGGTGGACCCCCCGGGGAGCTGTTTTTT.

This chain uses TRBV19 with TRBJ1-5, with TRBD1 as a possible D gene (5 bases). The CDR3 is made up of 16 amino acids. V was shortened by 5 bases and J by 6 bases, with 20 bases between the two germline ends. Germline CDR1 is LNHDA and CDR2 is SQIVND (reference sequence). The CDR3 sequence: CASSPHNSGGLQPQHF. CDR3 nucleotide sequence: TGTGCCAGTAGTCCACACAACTCGGGGGGTCTTCAGCCCCAGCATTTT.

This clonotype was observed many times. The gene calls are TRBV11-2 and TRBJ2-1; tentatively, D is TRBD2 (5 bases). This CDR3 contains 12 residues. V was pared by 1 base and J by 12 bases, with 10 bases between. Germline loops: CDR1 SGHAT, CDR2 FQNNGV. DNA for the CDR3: TGTGCCAGCAGCTTAGTCGGGGAGAGGCAGTTCTTC. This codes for CASSLVGERQFF. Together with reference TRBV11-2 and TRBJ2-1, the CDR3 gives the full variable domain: EAGVAQSPRYKIIEKRQSVAFWCNPISGHATLYWYQQILGQGPKLLIQFQNNGVVDDSQLPKDRFSAERLKGVDSTLKIQPAKLEDSAVYLCASSLVGERQFFGPGTRLTVL.

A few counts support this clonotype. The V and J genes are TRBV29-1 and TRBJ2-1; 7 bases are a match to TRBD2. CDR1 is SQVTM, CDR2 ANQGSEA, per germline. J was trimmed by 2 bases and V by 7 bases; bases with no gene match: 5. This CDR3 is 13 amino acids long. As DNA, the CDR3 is TGCAGCGCTCTCCTAGCGGCCTACAATGAGCAGTTCTTC. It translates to CSALLAAYNEQFF.

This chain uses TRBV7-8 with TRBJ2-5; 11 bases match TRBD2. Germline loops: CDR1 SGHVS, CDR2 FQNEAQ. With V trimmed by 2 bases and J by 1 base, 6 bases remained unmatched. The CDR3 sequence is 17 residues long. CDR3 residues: CASSLFGLAGTQETQYF. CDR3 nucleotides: TGTGCCAGCAGCTTATTCGGACTAGCGGGCACCCAAGAGACCCAGTACTTC.

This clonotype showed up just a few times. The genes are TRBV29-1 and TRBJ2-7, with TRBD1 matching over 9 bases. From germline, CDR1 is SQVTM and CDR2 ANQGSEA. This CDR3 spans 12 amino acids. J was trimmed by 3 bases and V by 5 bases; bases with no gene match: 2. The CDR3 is CSVPGQGYEQYF. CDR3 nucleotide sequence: TGCAGCGTTCCGGGACAGGGCTACGAGCAGTACTTC.

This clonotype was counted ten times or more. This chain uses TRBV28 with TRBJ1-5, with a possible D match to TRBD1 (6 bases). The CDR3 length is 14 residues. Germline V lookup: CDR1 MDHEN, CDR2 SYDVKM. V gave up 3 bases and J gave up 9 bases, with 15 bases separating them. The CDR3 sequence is CASSLGGGPGPQHF. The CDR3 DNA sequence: TGTGCCAGCAGTTTGGGAGGGGGTCCCGGGCCCCAGCATTTT.

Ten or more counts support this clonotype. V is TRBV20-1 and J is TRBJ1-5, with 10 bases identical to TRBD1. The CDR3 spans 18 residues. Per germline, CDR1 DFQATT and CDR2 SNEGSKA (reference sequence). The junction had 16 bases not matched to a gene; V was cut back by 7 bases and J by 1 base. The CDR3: CSVPRRQGARESNQPQHF. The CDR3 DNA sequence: TGCAGTGTCCCTCGGCGACAGGGGGCGAGGGAAAGCAATCAGCCCCAGCATTTT.

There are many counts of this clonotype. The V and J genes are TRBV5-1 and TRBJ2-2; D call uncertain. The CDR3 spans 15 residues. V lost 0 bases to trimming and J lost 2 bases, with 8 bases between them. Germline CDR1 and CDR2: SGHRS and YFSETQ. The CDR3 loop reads CASSLAGVNTGELFF. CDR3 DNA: TGCGCCAGCAGCTTGGCTGGAGTTAACACCGGGGAGCTGTTTTTT.

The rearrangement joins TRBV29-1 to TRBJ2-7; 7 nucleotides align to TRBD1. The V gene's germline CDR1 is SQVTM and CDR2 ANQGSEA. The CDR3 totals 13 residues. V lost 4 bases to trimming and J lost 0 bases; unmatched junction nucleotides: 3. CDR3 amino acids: CSVGSGGSYEQYF. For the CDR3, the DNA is TGCAGCGTTGGGTCAGGGGGCTCCTACGAGCAGTACTTC.

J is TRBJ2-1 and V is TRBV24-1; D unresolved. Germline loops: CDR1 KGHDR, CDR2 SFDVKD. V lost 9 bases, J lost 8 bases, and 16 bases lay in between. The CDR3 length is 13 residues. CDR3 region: CATQGPASYEQFF. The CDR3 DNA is TGTGCCACCCAAGGTCCGGCAAGCTATGAGCAGTTCTTC.

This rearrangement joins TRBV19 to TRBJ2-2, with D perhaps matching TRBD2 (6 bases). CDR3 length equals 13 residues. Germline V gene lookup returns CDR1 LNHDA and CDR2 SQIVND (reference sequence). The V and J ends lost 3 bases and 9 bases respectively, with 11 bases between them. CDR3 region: CASSIRGSWELFF. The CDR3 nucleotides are TGTGCCAGTAGTATCCGGGGGAGTTGGGAGCTGTTTTTT.

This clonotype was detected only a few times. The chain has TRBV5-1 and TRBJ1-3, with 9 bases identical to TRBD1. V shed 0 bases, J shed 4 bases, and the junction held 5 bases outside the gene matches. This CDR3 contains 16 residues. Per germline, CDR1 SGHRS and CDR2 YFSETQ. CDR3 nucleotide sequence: TGCGCCAGCAGCTTGGCCGGGACAGGGAGAGGAAACACCATATATTTT. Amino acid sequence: CASSLAGTGRGNTIYF.

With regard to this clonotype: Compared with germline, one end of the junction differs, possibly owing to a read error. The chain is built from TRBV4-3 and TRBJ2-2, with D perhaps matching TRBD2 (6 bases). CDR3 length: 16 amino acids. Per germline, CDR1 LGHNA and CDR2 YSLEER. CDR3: CASSQPSGDNSGELFF. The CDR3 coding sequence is TGCGCCAGCAGCCAGCCATCGGGAGATAACAGCGGGGAGCTGTTTTTT.

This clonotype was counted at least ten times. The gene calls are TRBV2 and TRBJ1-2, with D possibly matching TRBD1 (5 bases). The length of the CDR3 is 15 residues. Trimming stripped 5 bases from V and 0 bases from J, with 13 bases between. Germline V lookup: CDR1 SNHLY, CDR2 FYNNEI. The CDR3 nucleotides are TGTGCCAGCAGTCGGGACGGGGTTTCTAACTATGGCTACACCTTC. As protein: CASSRDGVSNYGYTF.

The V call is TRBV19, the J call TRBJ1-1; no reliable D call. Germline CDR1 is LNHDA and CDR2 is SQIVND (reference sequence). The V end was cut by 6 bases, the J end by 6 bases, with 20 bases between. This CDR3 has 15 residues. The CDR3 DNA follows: TGTGCCAGTAGCCCGGCCTCGTCCCCGAAGCCTGAAGCTTTCTTT. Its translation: CASSPASSPKPEAFF.

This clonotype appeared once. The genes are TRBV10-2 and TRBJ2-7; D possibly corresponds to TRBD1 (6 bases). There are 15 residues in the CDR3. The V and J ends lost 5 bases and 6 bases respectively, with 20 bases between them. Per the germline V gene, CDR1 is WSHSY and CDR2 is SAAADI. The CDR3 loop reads CASSYWGLGITEQYF. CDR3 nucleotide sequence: TGCGCCAGCAGTTACTGGGGGCTCGGGATTACCGAGCAGTACTTC.

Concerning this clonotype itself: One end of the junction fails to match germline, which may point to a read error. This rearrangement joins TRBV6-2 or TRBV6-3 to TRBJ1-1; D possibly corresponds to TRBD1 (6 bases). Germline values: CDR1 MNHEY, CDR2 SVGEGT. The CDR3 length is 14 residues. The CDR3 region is CASRQGQGNTEAFF. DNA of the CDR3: TGTGCCAGCAGACAGGGTCAGGGGAACACTGAAGCTTTCTTC.

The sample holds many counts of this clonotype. The CDR3 reads CASRPGTATYEQYF. CDR3 nucleotides: TGTGCCAGCAGGCCCGGGACAGCGACCTACGAGCAGTACTTC. The chain links TRBV6-2 or TRBV6-3 to TRBJ2-7; 7 nucleotides align to TRBD1. Trimming took 6 bases from V and 2 from J; bases not matched to a gene: 7. The CDR3 contains 14 residues. CDR1 is MNHEY and CDR2 is SVGEGT in the germline V gene.

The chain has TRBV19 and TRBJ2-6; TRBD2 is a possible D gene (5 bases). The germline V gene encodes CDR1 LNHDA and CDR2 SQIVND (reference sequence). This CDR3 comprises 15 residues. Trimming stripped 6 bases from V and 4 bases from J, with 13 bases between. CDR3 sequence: CASSGRSGGANVLTF. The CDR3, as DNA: TGTGCCAGTAGCGGGCGGTCGGGAGGGGCCAACGTCCTGACTTTC.

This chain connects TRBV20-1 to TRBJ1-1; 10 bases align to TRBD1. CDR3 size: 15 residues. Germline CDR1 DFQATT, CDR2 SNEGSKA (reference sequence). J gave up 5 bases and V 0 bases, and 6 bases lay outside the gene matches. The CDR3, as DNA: TGCAGTGCTAGAGAAGGACAGGGGGGAGGAACTGAAGCTTTCTTT. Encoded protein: CSAREGQGGGTEAFF.

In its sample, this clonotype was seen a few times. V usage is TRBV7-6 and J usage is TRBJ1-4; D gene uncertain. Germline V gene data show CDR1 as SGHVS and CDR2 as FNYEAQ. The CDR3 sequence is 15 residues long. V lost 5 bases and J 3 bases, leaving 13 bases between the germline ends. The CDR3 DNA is TGTGCCAGCAGCAACCAGAGAGGCGCTAATGAAAAACTGTTTTTT. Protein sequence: CASSNQRGANEKLFF.

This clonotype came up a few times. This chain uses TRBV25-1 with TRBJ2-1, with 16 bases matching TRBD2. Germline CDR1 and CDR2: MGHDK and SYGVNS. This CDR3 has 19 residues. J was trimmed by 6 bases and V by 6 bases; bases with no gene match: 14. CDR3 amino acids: CASSQRPGTSGRAVNEQFF. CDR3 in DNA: TGTGCCAGCAGCCAAAGGCCGGGGACTAGCGGGAGGGCCGTCAATGAGCAGTTCTTC.

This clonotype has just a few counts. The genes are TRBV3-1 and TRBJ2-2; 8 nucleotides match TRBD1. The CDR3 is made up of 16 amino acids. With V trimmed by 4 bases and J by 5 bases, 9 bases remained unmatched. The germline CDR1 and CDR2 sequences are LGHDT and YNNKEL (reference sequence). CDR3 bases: TGTGCCAGCAGCCGCAAGTCAGGGGGCGGAACCGGGGAGCTGTTTTTT. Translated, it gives CASSRKSGGGTGELFF.

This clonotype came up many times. This chain's CDR3 is CATNINYGYTF. CDR3 DNA sequence: TGTGCCACCAACATTAACTATGGCTACACCTTC. The chain recombines TRBV6-1 with TRBJ1-2; the D is unclear. The V gene's germline CDR1 is MNHNS and CDR2 SASEGT. Trimming left V 10 bases short and J 1 base short, with 7 bases between. The CDR3 is 11 amino acids.

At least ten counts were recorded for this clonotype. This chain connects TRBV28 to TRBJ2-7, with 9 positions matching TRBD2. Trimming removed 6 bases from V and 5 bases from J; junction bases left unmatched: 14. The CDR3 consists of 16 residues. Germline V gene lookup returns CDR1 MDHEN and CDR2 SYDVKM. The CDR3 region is CASSLSFVAGVHEQYF. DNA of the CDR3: TGTGCCAGCAGCCTTTCATTTGTAGCGGGAGTACACGAGCAGTACTTC.